Listed below are T cell receptor beta chains from one sample, sequenced in a study of cytomegalovirus exposure and HLA in healthy donors. TCRdb's copy holds only in-frame clones and misses some; the assay was immunoSEQ multiplex PCR. Seen here are about 91,000 clones, 78% observed once, and the top ten hold 4.4%. The sequenced sample consisted of PBMCs. The receptors were gathered from a male donor in good health and CMV-seropositive. Both conserved end residues are part of each CDR3. Each record gives: clone size, V gene, D gene, J gene, CDR3 protein, CDR3 DNA. The D gene is left open where the match is weak. The listing skips clone size in some rows; elsewhere it reads once, few, many or a size class.

>once|TRBV2|TRBD2|TRBJ2-7
CASGGENYEQYF
TGTGCCAGCGGGGGGGAAAATTACGAGCAGTACTTC
>-|TRBV13|TRBD2|TRBJ2-3
CASSLTSGRESSTDTQYF
TGTGCCAGCAGCCTAACTAGCGGGAGGGAATCTAGCACAGATACGCAGTATTTT
>once|TRBV19|TRBD1|TRBJ1-5
CASRKDRQNYQPQHF
TGTGCCAGTAGGAAGGACAGGCAGAATTATCAGCCCCAGCATTTT
>-|TRBV5-8|TRBD1|TRBJ2-1
CASSPRDRGYNEQFF
TGTGCCAGCAGCCCCCGGGACAGGGGGTACAATGAGCAGTTCTTC
>-|TRBV19|-|TRBJ1-2
CASSISPGSDYGYTF
TGTGCCAGTAGTATAAGTCCGGGTAGTGACTATGGCTACACCTTC
>once|TRBV4-1|TRBD1|TRBJ1-2
CASSQDPGQGRRYTF
TGCGCCAGCAGCCAAGATCCGGGACAGGGGCGCCGCTACACCTTC
>-|TRBV6-1|-|TRBJ2-7
CASSESRAYEQYF
TGTGCCAGCAGTGAAAGCAGGGCCTACGAGCAGTACTTC
>-|TRBV10-3|-|TRBJ2-5
CAISLSQETQYF
TGTGCCATCAGTCTATCTCAAGAGACCCAGTACTTC
>few|TRBV19|-|TRBJ2-6
CASSSGGGSGANVLTF
TGTGCCAGTAGTTCAGGAGGAGGCTCTGGGGCCAACGTCCTGACTTTC
>-|TRBV2|-|TRBJ2-7
CASSERGRDSYEQYF
TGTGCCAGCAGTGAAAGGGGCAGGGACTCCTACGAGCAGTACTTC
>-|TRBV7-9|-|TRBJ2-3
CAEDRIGDTDTQYF
TGTGCTGAAGACCGCATCGGGGACACAGATACGCAGTATTTT
>-|TRBV9|-|TRBJ2-7
CASSVGRRGFGEQYF
TGTGCCAGCAGCGTAGGTCGCAGGGGATTTGGCGAGCAGTACTTC
>-|TRBV29-1|-|TRBJ1-2
CSVEAWGIYGYTF
TGCAGCGTTGAGGCCTGGGGCATCTATGGCTACACCTTC
>-|TRBV6-6|-|TRBJ2-7
CASSYLEKYEQYF
TGTGCCAGCAGTTACCTCGAGAAGTACGAGCAGTACTTC
>few|TRBV19|-|TRBJ2-1
CASSIWGVGEQFF
TGTGCCAGTAGTATCTGGGGGGTGGGTGAGCAGTTCTTC
>-|TRBV9|TRBD1|TRBJ2-6
CASSPWTGGGGANVLTF
TGTGCCAGCAGCCCATGGACAGGGGGCGGCGGGGCCAACGTCCTGACTTTC
>-|TRBV7-7|TRBD2|TRBJ2-1
CASSFSSGTDEQFF
TGTGCCAGCAGCTTCTCTAGCGGGACGGACGAGCAGTTCTTC
>-|TRBV21-1|-|TRBJ1-4
CASSSDQGEPNEKLFF
TGTGCCAGCAGCAGCGACCAGGGGGAGCCTAATGAAAAACTGTTTTTT
>once|TRBV5-4|TRBD2|TRBJ2-2
CASSLASSGTGELFF
TGTGCCAGCAGCTTGGCATCTAGCGGGACCGGGGAGCTGTTTTTT
>-|TRBV9|TRBD1|TRBJ1-3
CASSAVGQGADTIYF
TGTGCCAGCAGCGCCGTCGGACAGGGGGCTGACACCATATATTTT
>-|TRBV19|TRBD1|TRBJ2-7
CASSRGTGQSYEQYF
TGTGCCAGTAGTAGGGGAACGGGACAGTCCTACGAGCAGTACTTC
>-|TRBV10-1|-|TRBJ1-1
CASSRGTLNTEAFF
TGCGCCAGCAGTAGGGGCACGTTGAACACTGAAGCTTTCTTT
>few|TRBV6-5|-|TRBJ2-7
CASSYEARGREQYF
TGTGCCAGCAGTTACGAGGCACGAGGGAGGGAGCAGTACTTC
>once|TRBV18|-|TRBJ2-5
CASSPPGQNVETQYF
TGTGCCAGCTCACCTCCTGGGCAGAATGTGGAGACCCAGTACTTC
>-|TRBV6-1|TRBD2|TRBJ2-1
CASSGGGFREQFF
TGTGCCAGCAGTGGGGGGGGTTTTCGTGAGCAGTTCTTC
>-|TRBV25-1|-|TRBJ1-3
CASSDSAGTIYF
TGTGCCAGCAGTGATTCCGCGGGCACCATATATTTT
>-|TRBV5-6|TRBD1|TRBJ2-7
CASSSTTGALSYEQYF
TGTGCCAGCAGCTCAACGACAGGGGCATTATCCTACGAGCAGTACTTC
>medium-sized|TRBV2|TRBD1|TRBJ2-7
CASSVDRAYEQYF
TGTGCCAGCAGTGTAGACAGGGCCTACGAGCAGTACTTC
>-|TRBV19|TRBD1|TRBJ1-4
CASRGTGGWNEKLFF
TGTGCCAGTAGGGGGACAGGAGGATGGAATGAAAAACTGTTTTTT
>-|TRBV30|TRBD2|TRBJ2-3
CAWQRDAGDTQYF
TGTGCCTGGCAGCGGGATGCGGGAGATACGCAGTATTTT
>few|TRBV7-2|TRBD1|TRBJ2-1
CASSETGVLNEQFF
TGTGCCAGCAGCGAGACAGGGGTCCTCAATGAGCAGTTCTTC
>-|TRBV18|TRBD1|TRBJ2-7
CASSLGQAETQYF
TGTGCCAGCTCACTAGGACAGGCCGAAACGCAGTACTTC
>-|TRBV6-1|TRBD1|TRBJ1-1
CATRTGGNTEAFF
TGTGCCACTAGGACAGGCGGGAACACTGAAGCTTTCTTT
>-|TRBV2|TRBD2|TRBJ2-5
CASSRGLAGDQETQYF
TGTGCCAGCAGTAGAGGACTAGCGGGGGACCAAGAGACCCAGTACTTC
>-|TRBV5-1|TRBD1|TRBJ2-6
CASSLEGGLGANVLTF
TGCGCCAGCAGCTTGGAAGGGGGCCTTGGGGCCAACGTCCTGACTTTC
>-|TRBV28|TRBD2|TRBJ2-1
CASSLVAGDNEQFF
TGTGCCAGCAGTTTGGTAGCGGGGGACAATGAGCAGTTCTTC
>-|TRBV28|-|TRBJ2-5
CASSLRGSRETQYF
TGTGCCAGCAGTTTAAGGGGGTCTAGGGAGACCCAGTACTTC